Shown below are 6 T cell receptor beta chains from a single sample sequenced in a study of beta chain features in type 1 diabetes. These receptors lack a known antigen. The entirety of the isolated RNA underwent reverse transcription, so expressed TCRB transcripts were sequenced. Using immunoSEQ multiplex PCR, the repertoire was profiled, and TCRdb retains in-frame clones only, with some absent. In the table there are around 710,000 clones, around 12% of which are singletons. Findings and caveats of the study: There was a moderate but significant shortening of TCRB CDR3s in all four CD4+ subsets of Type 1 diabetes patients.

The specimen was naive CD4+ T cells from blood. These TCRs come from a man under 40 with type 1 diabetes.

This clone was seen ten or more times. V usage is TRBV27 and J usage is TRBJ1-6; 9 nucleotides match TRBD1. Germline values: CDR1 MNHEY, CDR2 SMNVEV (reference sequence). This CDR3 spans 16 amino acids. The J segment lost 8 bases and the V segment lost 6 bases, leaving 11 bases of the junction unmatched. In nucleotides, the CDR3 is TGTGCCAGCAGGACACAGGGGGCGACAAGATATTCACCCCTCCACTTT. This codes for CASRTQGATRYSPLHF.

In DNA, the CDR3 is TGTGCCAGCAGCCCCGGCCAAGGTGAAAAACTGTTTTTT. Translated: CASSPGQGEKLFF. V usage is TRBV11-3 and J usage is TRBJ1-4; D ambiguous. V dropped 5 bases and J dropped 7 bases, with 11 bases sitting between them. The CDR3 consists of 13 residues. Germline V gives CDR1 SGHNT, CDR2 YENEEA.

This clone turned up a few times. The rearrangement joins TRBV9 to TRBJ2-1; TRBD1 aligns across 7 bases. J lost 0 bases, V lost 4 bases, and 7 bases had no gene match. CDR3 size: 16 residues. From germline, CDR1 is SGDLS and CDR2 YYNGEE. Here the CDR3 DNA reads TGTGCCAGCAGCTTGACAGGGCCAAGCTCCTACAATGAGCAGTTCTTC. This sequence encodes CASSLTGPSSYNEQFF.

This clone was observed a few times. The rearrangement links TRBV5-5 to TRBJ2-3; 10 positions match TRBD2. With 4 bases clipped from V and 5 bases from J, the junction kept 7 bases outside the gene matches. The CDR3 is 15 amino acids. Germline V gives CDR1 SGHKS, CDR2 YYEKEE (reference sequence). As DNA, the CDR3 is TGTGCCAGCAGCGCCCTGGGACTAGCGAAAGATACGCAGTATTTT. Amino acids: CASSALGLAKDTQYF.

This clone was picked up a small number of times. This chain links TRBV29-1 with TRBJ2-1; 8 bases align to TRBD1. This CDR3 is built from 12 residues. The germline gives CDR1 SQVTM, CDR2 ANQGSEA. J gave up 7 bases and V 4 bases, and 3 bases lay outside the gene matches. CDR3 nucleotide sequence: TGCAGCGTTGCAGGGGGCTTTAATGAGCAGTTCTTC. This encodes CSVAGGFNEQFF.

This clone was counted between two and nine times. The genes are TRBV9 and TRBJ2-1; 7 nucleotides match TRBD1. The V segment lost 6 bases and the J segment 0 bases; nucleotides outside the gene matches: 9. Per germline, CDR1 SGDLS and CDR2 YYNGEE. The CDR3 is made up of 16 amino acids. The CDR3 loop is CASTLGQESSYNEQFF. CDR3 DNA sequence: TGTGCCAGCACCCTCGGACAGGAAAGCTCCTACAATGAGCAGTTCTTC. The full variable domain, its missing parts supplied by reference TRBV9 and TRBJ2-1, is DSGVTQTPKHLITATGQRVTLRCSPRSGDLSVYWYQQSLDQGLQFLIQYYNGEERAKGNILERFSAQQFPDLHSELNLSSLELGDSALYFCASTLGQESSYNEQFFGPGTRLTVL.